This T cell receptor (beta chain) stems from a study of cytomegalovirus exposure and HLA in healthy donors. Study overall: The study placed 70% to 90% of its approximately 400 genotyped donors in the Caucasian-associated ancestry cluster. Study-wide points: In a later analysis, HLA-associated beta chains showed higher expansion and lower generation probabilities than comparable chains. Later analysis associated a missense DCLRE1C variant with TCR beta V- and J-gene trimming.

PCR amplification relied on 60 Vbeta primers (plus 13 Jbeta primers). TCRdb's table, derived via immunoSEQ multiplex PCR, lists solely in-frame clones and lacks some. Of 150,000 to 200,000 clones in the sample, approximately 72% were seen once. This clone was observed a handful of times. Its antigen is as yet unknown. This receptor was obtained from a female donor in good health and CMV-seronegative. Material for sequencing was PBMCs.

The CDR3 loop is CASRHATYEQYF. Written as DNA, the CDR3 is TGTGCCAGCAGACACGCCACCTACGAGCAGTACTTC. This chain joins TRBV28 and TRBJ2-7, with no clear D. V was shortened by 6 bases and J by 2 bases, with 8 bases between the two germline ends. From germline, CDR1 is MDHEN and CDR2 SYDVKM. There are 12 residues in the CDR3.